Listed here are 6 T cell receptor beta chains from one sample, sequenced in a study of T-cell reconstitution after alpha-beta-depleted transplantation in children. Preparation of the TCRbeta library involved a method that used unique molecular identifiers. TCRdb independently ran MiXCR on the PCR reads; one entry per CDR3 protein. The data show approximately 520,000 distinct CDR3 sequences, with about 33% seen just once and 2% to 2.5% held by the top ten. The sample here was PBMCs from the stem cell graft donor, taken from the stem cell graft. The source of these receptors is a human donor who donated a stem cell graft to a child with aplastic anemia.

The chain has TRBV24-1 and TRBJ2-3, with no clear D. Germline V lookup: CDR1 KGHDR, CDR2 SFDVKD. The CDR3 totals 11 residues. Trimming stripped 7 bases from V and 5 bases from J, with 6 bases between. In nucleotides, the CDR3 is TGTGCCACCAGACAAGGAGATACGCAGTATTTT. Translating gives CATRQGDTQYF.

CDR3 sequence: CSVVGPMSSYNEQFF. As DNA, the CDR3 is TGCAGCGTTGTAGGACCGATGAGCTCCTACAATGAGCAGTTCTTC. The chain employs TRBV29-1 and TRBJ2-1, with D unresolved. The CDR3 is made up of 15 amino acids. V lost 4 bases and J 0 bases, leaving 13 bases between the germline ends. Germline V gene lookup returns CDR1 SQVTM and CDR2 ANQGSEA.

The table lists this clonotype with a few counts. This rearrangement joins TRBV12-3 or TRBV12-4 to TRBJ2-7, with a tentative D call TRBD2 (7 bases). The CDR3 extends over 18 amino acids. Trimming removed 3 bases at V and 1 base at J, with 22 bases between. The CDR3 reads CASSFSSGGADISYEQYV. CDR3 sequence (DNA): TGTGCCAGCAGTTTTTCTTCGGGGGGCGCCGACATTTCCTACGAGCAGTACGTC.

This clonotype was counted between two and nine times. The chain links TRBV4-2 to TRBJ1-5, with a possible D match to TRBD1 (6 bases). V shed 0 bases and J shed 4 bases, with 10 bases lying between them. The germline gives CDR1 LGHNA, CDR2 YNFKEQ. CDR3 length: 15 residues. CDR3 DNA sequence: TGTGCCAGCAGCCAAGATCTAGGGGGGAATCAGCCCCAGCATTTT. Amino acid sequence: CASSQDLGGNQPQHF.

The chain has TRBV20-1 and TRBJ2-1, with D tentatively TRBD1 or TRBD2 (6 bases each). V was cut by 3 bases and J by 8 bases, with 17 bases left in between. CDR1 DFQATT and CDR2 SNEGSKA come from the germline V gene (reference sequence). The CDR3 totals 14 residues. The CDR3 region has the DNA TGCAGTGCTAGGGAGGGACTGGGGGCCGATGAGCAGTTCTTC. This codes for CSAREGLGADEQFF.

This clonotype turned up a few times. The gene calls are TRBV5-5 and TRBJ2-7; 7 nucleotides match TRBD1. CDR1 SGHKS and CDR2 YYEKEE come from the germline V gene (reference sequence). With V trimmed by 5 bases and J by 3 bases, 5 bases remained unmatched. The length of the CDR3 is 13 residues. The CDR3 DNA follows: TGTGCCAGCAGTCGGGACAGCAACTACGAGCAGTACGTC. Translated, it gives CASSRDSNYEQYV.